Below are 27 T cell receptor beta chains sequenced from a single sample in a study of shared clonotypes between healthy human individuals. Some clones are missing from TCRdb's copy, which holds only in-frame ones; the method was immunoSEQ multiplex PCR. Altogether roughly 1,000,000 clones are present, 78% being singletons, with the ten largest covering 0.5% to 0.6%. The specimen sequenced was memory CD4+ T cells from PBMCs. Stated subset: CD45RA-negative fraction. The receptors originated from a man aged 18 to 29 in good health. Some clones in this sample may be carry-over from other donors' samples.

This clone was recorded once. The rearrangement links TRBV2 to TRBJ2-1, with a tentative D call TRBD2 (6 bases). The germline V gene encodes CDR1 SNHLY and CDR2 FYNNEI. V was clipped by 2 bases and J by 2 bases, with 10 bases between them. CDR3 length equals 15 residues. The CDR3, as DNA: TGTGCCAGCAGTGAATCTGGAGGGGCCTACAATGAGCAGTTCTTC. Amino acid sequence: CASSESGGAYNEQFF.

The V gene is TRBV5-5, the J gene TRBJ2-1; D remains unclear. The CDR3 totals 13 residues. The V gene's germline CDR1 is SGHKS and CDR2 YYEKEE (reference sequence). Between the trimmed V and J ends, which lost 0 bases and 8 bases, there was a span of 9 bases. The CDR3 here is CASSLVGFDEQFF. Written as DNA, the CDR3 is TGTGCCAGCAGCTTGGTGGGTTTCGATGAGCAGTTCTTC.

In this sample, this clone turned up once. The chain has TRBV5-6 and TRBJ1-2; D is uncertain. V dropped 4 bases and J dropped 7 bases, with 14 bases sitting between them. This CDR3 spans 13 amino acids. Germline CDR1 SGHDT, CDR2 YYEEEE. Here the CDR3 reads CASSLDPAGGYTF. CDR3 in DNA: TGTGCCAGCAGCCTGGATCCGGCCGGTGGCTACACCTTC. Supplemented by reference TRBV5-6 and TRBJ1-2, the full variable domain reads DAGVTQSPTHLIKTRGQQVTLRCSPKSGHDTVSWYQQALGQGPQFIFQYYEEEERQRGNFPDRFSGHQFPNYSSELNVNALLLGDSALYLCASSLDPAGGYTFGSGTRLTVV.

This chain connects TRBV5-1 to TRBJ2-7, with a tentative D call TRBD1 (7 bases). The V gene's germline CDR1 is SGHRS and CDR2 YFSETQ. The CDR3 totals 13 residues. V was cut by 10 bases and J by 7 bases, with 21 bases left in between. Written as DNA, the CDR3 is TGCGCCTCTACGCAAGGAGGGGGCCGAGAGCAGTACTTC. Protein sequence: CASTQGGGREQYF.

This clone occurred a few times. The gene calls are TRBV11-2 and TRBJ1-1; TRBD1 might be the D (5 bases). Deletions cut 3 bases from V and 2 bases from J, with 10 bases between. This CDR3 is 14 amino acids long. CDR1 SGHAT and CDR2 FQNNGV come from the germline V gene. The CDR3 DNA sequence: TGTGCCAGCAGCTTTAGGGGAGCCAACACTGAAGCTTTCTTT. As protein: CASSFRGANTEAFF.

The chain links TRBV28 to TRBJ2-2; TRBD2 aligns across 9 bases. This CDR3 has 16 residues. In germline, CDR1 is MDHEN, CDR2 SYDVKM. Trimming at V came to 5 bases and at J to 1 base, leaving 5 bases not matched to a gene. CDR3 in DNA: TGTGCCAGCAGTCTGTATAGCGGGGGGAACACCGGGGAGCTGTTTTTT. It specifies CASSLYSGGNTGELFF.

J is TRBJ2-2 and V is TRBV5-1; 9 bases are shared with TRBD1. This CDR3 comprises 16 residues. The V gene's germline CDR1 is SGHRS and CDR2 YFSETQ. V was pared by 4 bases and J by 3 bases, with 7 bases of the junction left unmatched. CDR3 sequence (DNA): TGCGCCAGCAGCCCGGGACAGGGCTCATACACCGGGGAGCTGTTTTTT. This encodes CASSPGQGSYTGELFF.

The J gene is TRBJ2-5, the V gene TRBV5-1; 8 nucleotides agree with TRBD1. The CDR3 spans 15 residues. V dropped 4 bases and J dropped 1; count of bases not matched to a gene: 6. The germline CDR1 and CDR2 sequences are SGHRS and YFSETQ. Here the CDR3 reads CASSLEGQVQETQYF. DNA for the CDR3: TGCGCCAGCAGCCTGGAGGGACAGGTCCAAGAGACCCAGTACTTC.

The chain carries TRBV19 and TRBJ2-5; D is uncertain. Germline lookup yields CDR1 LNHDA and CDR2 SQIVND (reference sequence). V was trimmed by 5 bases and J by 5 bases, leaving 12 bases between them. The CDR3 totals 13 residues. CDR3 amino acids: CASSPGSLETQYF. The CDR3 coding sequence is TGTGCCAGTAGTCCAGGTAGTCTGGAGACCCAGTACTTC.

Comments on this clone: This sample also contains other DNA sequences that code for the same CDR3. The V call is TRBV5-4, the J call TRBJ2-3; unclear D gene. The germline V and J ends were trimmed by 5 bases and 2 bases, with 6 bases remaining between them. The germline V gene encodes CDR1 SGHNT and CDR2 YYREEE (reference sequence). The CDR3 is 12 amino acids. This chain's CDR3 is CASSLDTDTQYF. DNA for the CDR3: TGTGCCAGCAGTCTTGACACAGATACGCAGTATTTT.

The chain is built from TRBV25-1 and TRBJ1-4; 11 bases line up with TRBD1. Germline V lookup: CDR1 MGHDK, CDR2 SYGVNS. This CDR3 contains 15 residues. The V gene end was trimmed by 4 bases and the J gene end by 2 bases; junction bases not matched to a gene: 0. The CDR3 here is CASSGDRGTNEKLFF. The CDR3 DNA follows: TGTGCCAGCAGTGGGGACAGGGGGACTAATGAAAAACTGTTTTTT.

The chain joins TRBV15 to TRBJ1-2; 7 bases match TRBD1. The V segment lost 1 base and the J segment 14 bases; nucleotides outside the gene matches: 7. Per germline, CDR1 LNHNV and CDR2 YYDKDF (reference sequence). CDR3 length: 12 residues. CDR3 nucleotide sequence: TGTGCCACCAGCAGAGCCGAGGGGGCGCGGACCTTC. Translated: CATSRAEGARTF.

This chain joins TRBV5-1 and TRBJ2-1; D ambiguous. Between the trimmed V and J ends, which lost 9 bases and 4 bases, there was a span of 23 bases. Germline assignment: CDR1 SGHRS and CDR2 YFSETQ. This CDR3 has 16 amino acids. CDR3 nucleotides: TGCGCCACCTCCCTGGGTGTGTCAAGCGCGTACAATGAGCAGTTCTTC. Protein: CATSLGVSSAYNEQFF.

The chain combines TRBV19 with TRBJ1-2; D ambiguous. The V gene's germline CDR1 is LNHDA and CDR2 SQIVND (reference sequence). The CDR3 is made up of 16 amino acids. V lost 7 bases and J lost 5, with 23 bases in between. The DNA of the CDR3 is TGTGCCAGTACCCTCCGTGGGTCACAACGAGTATATGGCTACACCTTC. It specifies CASTLRGSQRVYGYTF.

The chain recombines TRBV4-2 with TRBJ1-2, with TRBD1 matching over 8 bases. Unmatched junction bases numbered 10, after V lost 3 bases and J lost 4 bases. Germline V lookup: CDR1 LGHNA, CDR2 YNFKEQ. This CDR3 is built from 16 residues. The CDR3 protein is CASSQQGTGSFYGYTF. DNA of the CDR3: TGTGCCAGCAGCCAGCAGGGGACAGGATCATTCTATGGCTACACCTTC.

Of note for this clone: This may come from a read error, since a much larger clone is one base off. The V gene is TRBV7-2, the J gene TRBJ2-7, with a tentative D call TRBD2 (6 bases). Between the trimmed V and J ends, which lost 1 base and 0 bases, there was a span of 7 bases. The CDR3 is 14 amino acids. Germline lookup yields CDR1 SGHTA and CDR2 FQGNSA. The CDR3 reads CASSLGGVSYEQYF. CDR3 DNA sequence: TGTGCCAGCAGCTTAGGGGGGGTCTCCTACGAGCAGTACTTC.

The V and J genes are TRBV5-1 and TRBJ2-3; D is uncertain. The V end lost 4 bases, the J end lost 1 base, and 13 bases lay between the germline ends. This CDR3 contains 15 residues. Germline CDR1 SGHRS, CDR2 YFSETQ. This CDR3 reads CASSLLGSGTDTQYF. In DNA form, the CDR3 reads TGCGCCAGCAGCCTCTTGGGCTCCGGCACAGATACGCAGTATTTT. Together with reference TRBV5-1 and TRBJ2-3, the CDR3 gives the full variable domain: KAGVTQTPRYLIKTRGQQVTLSCSPISGHRSVSWYQQTPGQGLQFLFEYFSETQRNKGNFPGRFSGRQFSNSRSEMNVSTLELGDSALYLCASSLLGSGTDTQYFGPGTRLTVL.

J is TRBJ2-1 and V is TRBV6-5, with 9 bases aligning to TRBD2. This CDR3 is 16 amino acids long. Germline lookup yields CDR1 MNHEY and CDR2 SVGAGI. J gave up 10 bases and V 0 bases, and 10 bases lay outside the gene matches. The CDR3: CASSYSKASGIWEQFF. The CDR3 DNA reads TGTGCCAGCAGTTACTCGAAGGCTAGCGGGATCTGGGAGCAGTTCTTC.

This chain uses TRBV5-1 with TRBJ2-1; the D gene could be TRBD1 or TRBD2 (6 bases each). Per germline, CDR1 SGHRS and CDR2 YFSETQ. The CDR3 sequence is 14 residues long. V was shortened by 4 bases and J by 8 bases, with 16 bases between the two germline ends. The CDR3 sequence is CASSLGGPLDEQFF. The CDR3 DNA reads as TGCGCCAGCAGCCTCGGGGGCCCCTTGGATGAGCAGTTCTTC.

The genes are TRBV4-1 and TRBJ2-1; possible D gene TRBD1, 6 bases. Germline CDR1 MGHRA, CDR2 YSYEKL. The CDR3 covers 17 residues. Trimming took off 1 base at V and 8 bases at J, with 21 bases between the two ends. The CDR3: CASSQVLGGRGVHEQFF. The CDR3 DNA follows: TGCGCCAGCAGCCAAGTCCTTGGTGGCAGGGGCGTCCATGAGCAGTTCTTC.

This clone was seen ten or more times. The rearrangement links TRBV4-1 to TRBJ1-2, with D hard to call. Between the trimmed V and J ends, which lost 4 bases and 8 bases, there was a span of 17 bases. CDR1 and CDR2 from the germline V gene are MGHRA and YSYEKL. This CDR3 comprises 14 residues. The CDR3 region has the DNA TGCGCCAGCAGCCGGTCCCTTTACAACGACGGCTACACCTTC. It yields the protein CASSRSLYNDGYTF.

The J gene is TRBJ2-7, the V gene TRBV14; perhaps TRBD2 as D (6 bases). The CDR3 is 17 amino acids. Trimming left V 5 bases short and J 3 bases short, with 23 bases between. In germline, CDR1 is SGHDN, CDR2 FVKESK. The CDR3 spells CASSSRPGLLMGYEQYF. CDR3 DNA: TGTGCCAGCAGCTCGCGCCCGGGACTTCTTATGGGCTACGAGCAGTACTTC.

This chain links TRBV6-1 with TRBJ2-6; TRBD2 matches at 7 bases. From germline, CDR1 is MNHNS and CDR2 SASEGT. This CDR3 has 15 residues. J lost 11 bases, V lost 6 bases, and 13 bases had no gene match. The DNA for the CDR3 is TGTGCCAGCAGCCCCGAGGACGGGGGGTTCGACGTCCTGACTTTC. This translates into CASSPEDGGFDVLTF.

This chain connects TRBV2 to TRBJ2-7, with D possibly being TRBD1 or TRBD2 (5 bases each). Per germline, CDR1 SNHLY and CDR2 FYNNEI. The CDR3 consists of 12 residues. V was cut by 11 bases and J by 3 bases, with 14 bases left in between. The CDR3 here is CARGKGNYEQYF. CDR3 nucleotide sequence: TGTGCCCGAGGGAAGGGGAACTACGAGCAGTACTTC.

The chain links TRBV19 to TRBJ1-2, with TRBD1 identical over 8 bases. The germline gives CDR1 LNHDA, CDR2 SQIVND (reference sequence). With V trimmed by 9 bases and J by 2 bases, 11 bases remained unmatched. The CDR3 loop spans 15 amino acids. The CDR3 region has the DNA TGTGCCAGCAGACGCGGGACAGGACCCAACTATGGCTACACCTTC. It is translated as CASRRGTGPNYGYTF.

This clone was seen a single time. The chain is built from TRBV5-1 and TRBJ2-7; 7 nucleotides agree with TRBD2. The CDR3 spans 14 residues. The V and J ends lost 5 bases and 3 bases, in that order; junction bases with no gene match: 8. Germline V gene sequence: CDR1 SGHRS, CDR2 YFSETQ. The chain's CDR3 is CASSSGRGIYEQYF. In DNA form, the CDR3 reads TGCGCCAGCAGTTCTGGGAGGGGTATCTACGAGCAGTACTTC.

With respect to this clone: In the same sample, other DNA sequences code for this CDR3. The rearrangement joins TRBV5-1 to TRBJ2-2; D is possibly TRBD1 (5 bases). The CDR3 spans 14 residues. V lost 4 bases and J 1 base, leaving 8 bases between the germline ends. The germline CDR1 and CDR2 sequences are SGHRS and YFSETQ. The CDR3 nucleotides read TGCGCCAGCAGCGCAGGACAGAACACCGGGGAGCTGTTTTTT. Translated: CASSAGQNTGELFF.